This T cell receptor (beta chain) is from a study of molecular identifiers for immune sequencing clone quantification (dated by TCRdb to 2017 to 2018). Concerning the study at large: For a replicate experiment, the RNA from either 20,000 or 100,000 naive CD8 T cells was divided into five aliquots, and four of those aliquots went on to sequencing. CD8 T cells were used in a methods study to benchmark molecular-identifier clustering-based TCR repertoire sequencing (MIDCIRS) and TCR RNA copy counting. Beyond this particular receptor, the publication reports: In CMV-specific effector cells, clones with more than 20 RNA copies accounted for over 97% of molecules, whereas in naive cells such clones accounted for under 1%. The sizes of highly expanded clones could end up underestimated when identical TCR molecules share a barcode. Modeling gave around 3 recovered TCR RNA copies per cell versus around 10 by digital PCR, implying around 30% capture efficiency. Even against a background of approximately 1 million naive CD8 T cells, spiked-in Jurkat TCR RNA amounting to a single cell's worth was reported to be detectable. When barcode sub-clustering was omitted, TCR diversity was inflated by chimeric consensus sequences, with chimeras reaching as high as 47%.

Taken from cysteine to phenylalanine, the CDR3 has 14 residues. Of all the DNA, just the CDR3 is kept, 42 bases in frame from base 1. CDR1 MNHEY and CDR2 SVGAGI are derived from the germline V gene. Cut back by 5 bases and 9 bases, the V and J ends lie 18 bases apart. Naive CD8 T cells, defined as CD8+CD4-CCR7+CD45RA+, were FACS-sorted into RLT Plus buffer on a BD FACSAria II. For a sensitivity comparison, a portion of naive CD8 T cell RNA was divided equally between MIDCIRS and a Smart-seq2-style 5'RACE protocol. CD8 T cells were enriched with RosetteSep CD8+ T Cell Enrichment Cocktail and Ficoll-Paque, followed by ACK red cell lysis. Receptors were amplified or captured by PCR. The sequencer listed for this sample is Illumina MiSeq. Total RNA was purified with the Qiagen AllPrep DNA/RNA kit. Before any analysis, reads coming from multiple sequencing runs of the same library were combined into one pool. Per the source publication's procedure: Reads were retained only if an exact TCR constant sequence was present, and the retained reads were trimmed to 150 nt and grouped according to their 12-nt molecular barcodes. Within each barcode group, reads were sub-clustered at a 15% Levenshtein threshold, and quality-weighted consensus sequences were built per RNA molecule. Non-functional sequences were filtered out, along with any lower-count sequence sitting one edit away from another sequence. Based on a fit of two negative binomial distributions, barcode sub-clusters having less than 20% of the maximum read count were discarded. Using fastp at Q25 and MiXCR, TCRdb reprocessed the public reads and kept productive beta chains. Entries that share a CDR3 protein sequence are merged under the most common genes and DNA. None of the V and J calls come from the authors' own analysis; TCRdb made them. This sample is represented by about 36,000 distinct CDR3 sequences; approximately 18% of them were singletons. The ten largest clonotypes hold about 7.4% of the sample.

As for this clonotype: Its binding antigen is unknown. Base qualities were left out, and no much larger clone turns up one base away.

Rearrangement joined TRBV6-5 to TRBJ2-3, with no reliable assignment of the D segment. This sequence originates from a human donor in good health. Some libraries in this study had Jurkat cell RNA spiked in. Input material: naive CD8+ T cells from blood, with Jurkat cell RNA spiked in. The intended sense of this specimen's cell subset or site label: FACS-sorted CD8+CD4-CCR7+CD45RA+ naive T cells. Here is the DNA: TGTGCCAGCAGTACAGCCGTTCAGAGTCCGACGCAGTATTTT. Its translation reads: CASSTAVQSPTQYF.